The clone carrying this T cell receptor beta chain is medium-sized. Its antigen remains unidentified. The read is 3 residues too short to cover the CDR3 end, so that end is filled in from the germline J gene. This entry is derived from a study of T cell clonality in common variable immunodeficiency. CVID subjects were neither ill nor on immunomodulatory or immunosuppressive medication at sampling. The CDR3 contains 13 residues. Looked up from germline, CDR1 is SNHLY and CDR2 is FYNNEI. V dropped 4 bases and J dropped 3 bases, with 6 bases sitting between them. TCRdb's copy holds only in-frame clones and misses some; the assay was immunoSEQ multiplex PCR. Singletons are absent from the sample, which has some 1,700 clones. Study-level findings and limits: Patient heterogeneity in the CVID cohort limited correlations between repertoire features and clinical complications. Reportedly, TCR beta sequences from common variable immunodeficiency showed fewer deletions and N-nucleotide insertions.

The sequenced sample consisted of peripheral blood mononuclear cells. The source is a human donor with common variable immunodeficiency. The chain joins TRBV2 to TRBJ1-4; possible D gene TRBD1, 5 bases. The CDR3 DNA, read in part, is TGTGCCAGCAGTGGGACACCTAATGAAAAA. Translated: CASSGTPNEK. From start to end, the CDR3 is CASSGTPNEKLFF.